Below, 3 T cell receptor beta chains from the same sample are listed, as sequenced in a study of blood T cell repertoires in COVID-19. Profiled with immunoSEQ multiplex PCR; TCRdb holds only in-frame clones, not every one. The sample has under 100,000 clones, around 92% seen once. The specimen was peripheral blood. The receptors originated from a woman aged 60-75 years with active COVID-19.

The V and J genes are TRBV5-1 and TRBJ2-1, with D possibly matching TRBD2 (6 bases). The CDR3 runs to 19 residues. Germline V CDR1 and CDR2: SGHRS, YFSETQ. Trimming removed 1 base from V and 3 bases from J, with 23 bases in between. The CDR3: CASSLMAAGRGRGYNEQFF. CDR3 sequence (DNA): TGCGCCAGCAGCTTGATGGCGGCAGGGCGGGGTCGCGGCTACAATGAGCAGTTCTTC.

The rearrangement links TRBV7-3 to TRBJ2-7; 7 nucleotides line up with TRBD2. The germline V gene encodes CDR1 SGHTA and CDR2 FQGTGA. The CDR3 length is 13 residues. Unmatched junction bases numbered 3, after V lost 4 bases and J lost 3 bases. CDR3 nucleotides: TGTGCCAGCAGCTCCGCTAGCGGCTACGAGCAGTACTTC. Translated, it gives CASSSASGYEQYF.

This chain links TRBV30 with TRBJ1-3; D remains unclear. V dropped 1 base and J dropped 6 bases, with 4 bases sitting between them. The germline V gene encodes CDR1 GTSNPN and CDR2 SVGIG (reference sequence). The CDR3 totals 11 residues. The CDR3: CAWSGLNTIYF. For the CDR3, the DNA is TGTGCCTGGAGTGGTCTAAACACCATATATTTT.